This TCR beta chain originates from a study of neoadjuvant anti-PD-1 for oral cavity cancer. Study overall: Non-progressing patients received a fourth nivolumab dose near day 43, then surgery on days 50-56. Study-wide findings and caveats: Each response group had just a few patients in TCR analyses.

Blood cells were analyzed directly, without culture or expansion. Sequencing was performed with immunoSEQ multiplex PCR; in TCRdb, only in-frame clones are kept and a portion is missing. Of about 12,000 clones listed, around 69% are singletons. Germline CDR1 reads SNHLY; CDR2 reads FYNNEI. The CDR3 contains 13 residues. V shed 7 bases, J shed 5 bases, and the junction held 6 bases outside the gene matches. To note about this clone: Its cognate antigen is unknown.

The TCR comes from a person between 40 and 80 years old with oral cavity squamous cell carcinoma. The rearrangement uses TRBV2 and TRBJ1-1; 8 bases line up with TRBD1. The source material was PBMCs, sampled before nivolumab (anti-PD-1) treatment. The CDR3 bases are TGTGCCAGCACCCCACAGGGGGAAACTGAAGCTTTCTTT. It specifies CASTPQGETEAFF. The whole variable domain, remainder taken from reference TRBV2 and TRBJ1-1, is EPEVTQTPSHQVTQMGQEVILRCVPISNHLYFYWYRQILGQKVEFLVSFYNNEISEKSEIFDDQFSVERPDGSNFTLKIRSTKLEDSAMYFCASTPQGETEAFFGQGTRLTVV.